This T cell receptor (beta chain) was identified during a study of Tregs in tolerant kidney transplant recipients. Recipients received nonmyeloablative bone marrow transplants from related graft donors, with transient mixed chimerism. Regarding this clone: What it recognizes is unknown. Sequencing ends 3 residues short of the CDR3 end; the germline J gene provides the rest.

Findings and limits, study-wide: Findings come from small patient numbers and require larger validation.

Germline V gene data show CDR1 as SGHVS and CDR2 as FQNEAQ. The CDR3 spans 15 residues. V was pared by 7 bases and J by 5 bases, with 13 bases of the junction left unmatched. Method: immunoSEQ multiplex PCR; TCRdb's copy keeps in-frame clones and lacks some. The sample table sets out approximately 30,000 clones. This chain joins TRBV7-8 and TRBJ2-7; 8 nucleotides line up with TRBD1. The sequenced sample was CD4+ T cells from blood (PBMCs), obtained 24 months after the transplant. The source is a human patient who received a combined kidney and bone marrow transplant. Some of these T cells may belong to the graft donor. The CDR3 here is CASTQGAVRIHEQYF. The CDR3 bases that were read are TGTGCCAGCACCCAGGGGGCGGTGAGGATTCACGAG.